This T cell receptor beta chain was observed in a study of OX40 agonist ivuxolimab in advanced cancers. The wider study: With ivuxolimab, an agonistic anti-OX40 (CD134) antibody, patients were treated. Melanoma, hepatocellular carcinoma, head and neck or renal cell cancer occurred in dose-escalation patients.

General study findings and limits: Clonal expansion from baseline to week 6 occurred in both CD4+ and CD8+ T cells.

This clone was seen a few times. Its specificity is not known. Profiling relied on immunoSEQ multiplex PCR, and the TCRdb table lists in-frame clones only, not all of them. The data hold under 55,000 clones, with 80% to 90% observed a single time. Germline V lookup: CDR1 GTSNPN, CDR2 SVGIG (reference sequence). The CDR3 length is 15 residues. Trimming pared 5 bases from V and 2 bases from J, leaving 18 bases between. The rearrangement joins TRBV30 to TRBJ1-1, with D perhaps TRBD1 (5 bases). This sequence originates from an adult with an advanced solid tumor such as melanoma, head and neck, liver or kidney cancer. The sample in question was CD4+ or CD8+ T cells sorted from blood, obtained in a trial of the OX40 agonist ivuxolimab. The CDR3 bases are TGTGCCTGGGGCTCCGATGGGGGTGGTAACACTGAAGCTTTCTTT. Translation: CAWGSDGGGNTEAFF.